A single sample gave rise to the 5 T cell receptor beta chains below, sequenced in a study of blood T cell repertoires in COVID-19. TCRdb's table, derived via immunoSEQ multiplex PCR, lists solely in-frame clones and lacks some. This table holds approximately 72,000 clones, 86% found once. The sequenced sample consisted of peripheral blood. The receptors come from a woman aged 55-69 years with acute or convalescent COVID-19.

The chain carries TRBV5-1 and TRBJ2-3, with TRBD1 matching over 7 bases. The junction had 12 bases not matched to a gene; V was cut back by 4 bases and J by 4 bases. Looked up from germline, CDR1 is SGHRS and CDR2 is YFSETQ. The CDR3 length is 16 residues. CDR3 nucleotide sequence: TGCGCCAGCAGCAAAGGCCGGGACAGTACGCCAGATACGCAGTATTTT. Protein sequence: CASSKGRDSTPDTQYF.

This rearrangement joins TRBV3-1 (or the pseudogene TRBV3-2) to TRBJ2-3, with D tentatively TRBD2 (6 bases). The CDR3 runs to 15 residues. Germline V gene data show CDR1 as LGHDT and CDR2 as YNNKEL (reference sequence). V lost 2 bases, J lost 6 bases, and 15 bases lay in between. CDR3 in amino acids: CASSQLSRAGDTQYF. DNA for the CDR3: TGTGCCAGCAGCCAACTAAGCAGGGCGGGGGATACGCAGTATTTT.

V and J are TRBV3-1 (or the pseudogene TRBV3-2) and TRBJ2-7; tentatively, D is TRBD2 (7 bases). The germline V gene encodes CDR1 LGHDT and CDR2 YNNKEL (reference sequence). V shed 5 bases and J shed 4 bases, with 15 bases lying between them. The CDR3 covers 14 residues. CDR3 sequence: CASSSPGGMYEQYF. The CDR3 bases are TGTGCCAGCAGCTCCCCGGGGGGCATGTACGAGCAGTACTTC.

The V gene is TRBV6-5, the J gene TRBJ2-1; perhaps TRBD1 as D (5 bases). CDR3 length: 12 amino acids. Trimming took off 6 bases at V and 8 bases at J, with 11 bases between the two ends. Germline CDR1 reads MNHEY; CDR2 reads SVGAGI. The chain's CDR3 is CASRDQGYEQFF. The DNA of the CDR3 is TGTGCCAGCAGGGATCAGGGCTATGAGCAGTTCTTC.

The CDR3 here is CASSLALGGSYNEQFF. Here the CDR3 DNA reads TGTGCCAGCAGCTTAGCGCTAGGCGGCTCCTACAATGAGCAGTTCTTC. The chain joins TRBV7-2 to TRBJ2-1, with unresolved D. In germline, CDR1 is SGHTA, CDR2 FQGNSA. The CDR3 is 16 amino acids. V was cut by 0 bases and J by 0 bases, with 9 bases left in between.